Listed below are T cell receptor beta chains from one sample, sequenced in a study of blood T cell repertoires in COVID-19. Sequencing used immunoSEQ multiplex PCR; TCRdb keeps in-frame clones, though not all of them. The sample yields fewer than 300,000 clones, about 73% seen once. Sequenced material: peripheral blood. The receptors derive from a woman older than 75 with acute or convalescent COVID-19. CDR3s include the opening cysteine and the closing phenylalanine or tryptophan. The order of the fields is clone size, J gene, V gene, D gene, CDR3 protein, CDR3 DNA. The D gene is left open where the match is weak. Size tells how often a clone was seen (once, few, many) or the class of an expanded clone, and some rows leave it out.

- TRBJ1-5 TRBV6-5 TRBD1 CASSYSRDRGTQPQHF TGTGCCAGCAGTTACTCCCGGGACAGGGGGACTCAGCCCCAGCATTTT
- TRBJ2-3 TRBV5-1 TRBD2 CASSRGGLSDTQYF TGCGCCAGTTCACGGGGGGGCCTCTCAGATACGCAGTATTTT
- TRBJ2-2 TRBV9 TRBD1 CASSGQGDVVGELFF TGTGCCAGCAGCGGACAGGGGGATGTTGTCGGGGAGCTGTTTTTT
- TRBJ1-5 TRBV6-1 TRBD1 CASSDRQGRNQPQHF TGTGCCAGCAGTGACCGACAGGGCCGCAATCAGCCCCAGCATTTT
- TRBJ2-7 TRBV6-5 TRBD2 CASSSRTSGAYEQYF TGTGCCAGCAGTAGTAGGACTAGCGGCGCCTACGAGCAGTACTTC
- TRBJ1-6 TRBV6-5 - CASSSGKGNSPLHF TGTGCCAGCAGTTCGGGCAAGGGGAATTCACCCCTCCACTTT
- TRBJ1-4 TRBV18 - CASSLWPGAQRKLFF TGTGCCAGCTCACTATGGCCTGGGGCTCAGAGAAAACTGTTTTTT
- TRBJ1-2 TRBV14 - CASSQDGELYGYTF TGTGCCAGCAGCCAAGATGGAGAGCTATATGGCTACACCTTC
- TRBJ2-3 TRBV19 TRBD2 CASSSSGRGIDTQYF TGTGCCAGTAGCTCTAGCGGGAGGGGTATAGATACGCAGTATTTT
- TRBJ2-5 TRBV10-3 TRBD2 CAISEHGLAEETQYF TGTGCCATCAGTGAACATGGACTAGCGGAAGAGACCCAGTACTTC
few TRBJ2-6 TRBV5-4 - CASSFTSPGANVLTF TGTGCCAGCAGCTTTACTTCGCCTGGGGCCAACGTCCTGACTTTC
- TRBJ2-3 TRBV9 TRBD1 CASSFSVTGPDTQYF TGTGCCAGCAGCTTCTCCGTGACAGGGCCAGATACGCAGTATTTT
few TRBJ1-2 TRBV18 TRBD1 CASSPDRAYGYTF TGTGCCAGCTCACCCGACAGGGCTTACGGCTACACCTTC
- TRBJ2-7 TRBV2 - CASTTQGGTYEQYF TGTGCCAGCACCACCCAGGGGGGAACCTACGAGCAGTACTTC
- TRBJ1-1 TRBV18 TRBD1 CASSPRGLGTEAFF TGTGCCAGCTCACCCAGGGGGTTAGGCACTGAAGCTTTCTTT
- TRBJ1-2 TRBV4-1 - CASSQDFEGSNYGYTF TGCGCCAGCAGCCAAGATTTCGAGGGATCCAACTATGGCTACACCTTC
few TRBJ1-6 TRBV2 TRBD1 CASSVDRDGNSPLHF TGTGCCAGCAGCGTTGACAGGGATGGGAATTCACCCCTCCACTTT
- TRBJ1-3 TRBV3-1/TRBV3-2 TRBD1 CASGRQGSGNTIYF TGTGCCAGCGGACGACAGGGATCTGGAAACACCATATATTTT
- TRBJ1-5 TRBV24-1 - CATSDTDSRAPNQPQHF TGTGCCACCAGTGATACAGACAGTAGGGCCCCAAATCAGCCCCAGCATTTT
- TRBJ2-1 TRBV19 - CASSKSPSGTGTYNEQFF TGTGCCAGTAGTAAATCGCCCTCCGGGACTGGAACGTACAATGAGCAGTTCTTC
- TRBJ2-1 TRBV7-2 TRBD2 CASSYPGTSGIGEQFF TGTGCCAGCAGCTACCCCGGGACTAGCGGGATTGGTGAGCAGTTCTTC
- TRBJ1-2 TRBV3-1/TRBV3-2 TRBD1 CASSQDFATGVHYGYTF TGTGCCAGCAGCCAAGATTTTGCGACAGGGGTCCACTATGGCTACACCTTC
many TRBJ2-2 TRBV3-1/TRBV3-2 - CASSQDLGAGELFF TGTGCCAGCAGCCAAGATCTGGGAGCCGGGGAGCTGTTTTTT
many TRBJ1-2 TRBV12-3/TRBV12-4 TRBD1 CASRTTGGYGYTF TGTGCCAGCAGGACGACAGGGGGCTATGGCTACACCTTC
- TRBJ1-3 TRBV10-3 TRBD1 CAISESGQKNTIYF TGTGCCATCAGTGAGTCGGGACAGAAAAACACCATATATTTT
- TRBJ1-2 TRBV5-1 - CASSSVGRLNYGYTF TGCGCCAGCAGTTCAGTGGGCAGACTAAACTATGGCTACACCTTC
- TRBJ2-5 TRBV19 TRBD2 CASGGVGLAVETQYF TGTGCCAGTGGAGGGGTGGGGCTAGCGGTAGAGACCCAGTACTTC
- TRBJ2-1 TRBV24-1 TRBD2 CATSPGLAGLNEQFF TGTGCCACCAGCCCGGGACTAGCGGGGCTGAATGAGCAGTTCTTC
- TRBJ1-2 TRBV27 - CASSLTRGSGYTF TGTGCCAGCAGTTTGACCCGAGGCAGTGGCTACACCTTC
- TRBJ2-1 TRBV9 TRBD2 CASSVGVSGGAGYNEQFF TGTGCCAGCAGCGTAGGGGTTAGCGGGGGGGCAGGGTACAATGAGCAGTTCTTC
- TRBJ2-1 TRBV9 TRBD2 CASSHPGGGTYNEQFF TGTGCCAGCAGCCACCCTGGGGGGGGTACCTACAATGAGCAGTTCTTC
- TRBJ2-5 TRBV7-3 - CASSPTPVETQYF TGTGCCAGCAGCCCTACCCCTGTGGAGACCCAGTACTTC
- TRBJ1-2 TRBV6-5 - CASSYSSTGNYGYTF TGTGCCAGCAGTTACTCGAGTACAGGAAACTATGGCTACACCTTC
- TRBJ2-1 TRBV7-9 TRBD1 CASSSLRGRTYNEQFF TGTGCCAGCAGTTCCCTCAGGGGGAGAACCTACAATGAGCAGTTCTTC
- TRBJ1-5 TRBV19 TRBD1 CASRTGRYQPQHF TGTGCCAGTCGGACAGGGCGGTATCAGCCCCAGCATTTT
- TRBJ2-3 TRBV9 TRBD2 CASSVFGTRQDTQYF TGTGCCAGCAGCGTCTTCGGGACTAGACAAGATACGCAGTATTTT
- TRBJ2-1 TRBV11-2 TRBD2 CASSLIRLAGGHEQFF TGTGCCAGCAGCTTAATTCGACTAGCGGGGGGGCATGAGCAGTTCTTC
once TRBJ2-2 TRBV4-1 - CASSLPAVSRELFF TGCGCCAGCAGCCTCCCAGCGGTTTCGAGGGAGCTGTTTTTT
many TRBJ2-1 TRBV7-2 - CASSLGQGMFF TGTGCCAGCAGCCTCGGGCAGGGAATGTTCTTC
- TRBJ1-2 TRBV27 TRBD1 CASSPRVGRQGDGYTF TGTGCCAGCAGTCCTAGGGTGGGTAGACAGGGAGATGGCTACACCTTC
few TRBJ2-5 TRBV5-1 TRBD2 CASSSGLAGVGRVETQYF TGCGCCAGCAGCTCCGGACTAGCGGGAGTTGGTCGGGTAGAGACCCAGTACTTC
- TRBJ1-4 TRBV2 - CASSLTKEKLFF TGTGCCAGCAGTCTAACCAAGGAAAAACTGTTTTTT
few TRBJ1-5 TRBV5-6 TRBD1 CASSWGQGEGQPQHF TGTGCCAGCAGCTGGGGACAGGGAGAGGGTCAGCCCCAGCATTTT
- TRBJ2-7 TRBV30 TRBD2 CAWAGGVRDEQYF TGTGCCTGGGCCGGGGGGGTGAGGGACGAGCAGTACTTC
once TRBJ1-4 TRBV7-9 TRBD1 CASSRDSHEKLFF TGTGCCAGCAGCAGGGACAGCCATGAAAAACTGTTTTTT
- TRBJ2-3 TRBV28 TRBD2 CASSPWGGRDTDTQYF TGTGCCAGCAGTCCATGGGGCGGGAGGGACACAGATACGCAGTATTTT
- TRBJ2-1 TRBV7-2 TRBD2 CASSSIWGLAGEQFF TGTGCCAGCAGCTCCATTTGGGGACTAGCGGGTGAGCAGTTCTTC
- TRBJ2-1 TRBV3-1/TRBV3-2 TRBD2 CAAGKAGGSYNEQFF TGTGCCGCGGGAAAGGCGGGGGGTTCCTACAATGAGCAGTTCTTC
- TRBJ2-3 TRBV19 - CASSIVGGLDTQYF TGTGCCAGTAGTATAGTCGGGGGATTGGATACGCAGTATTTT
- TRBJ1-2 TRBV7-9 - CASSPDRFYGYTF TGTGCCAGCAGCCCTGACAGGTTCTATGGCTACACCTTC
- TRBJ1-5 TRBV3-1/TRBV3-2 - CASSQGALGQPQHF TGTGCCAGCAGCCAGGGGGCCTTAGGACAGCCCCAGCATTTT
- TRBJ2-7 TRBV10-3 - CAISEQGYEQYF TGTGCCATCAGTGAGCAGGGCTACGAGCAGTACTTC
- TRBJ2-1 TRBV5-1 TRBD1 CASSSKTGGVLRNEQFF TGCGCCAGCAGCTCTAAGACAGGGGGCGTTCTTCGCAATGAGCAGTTCTTC